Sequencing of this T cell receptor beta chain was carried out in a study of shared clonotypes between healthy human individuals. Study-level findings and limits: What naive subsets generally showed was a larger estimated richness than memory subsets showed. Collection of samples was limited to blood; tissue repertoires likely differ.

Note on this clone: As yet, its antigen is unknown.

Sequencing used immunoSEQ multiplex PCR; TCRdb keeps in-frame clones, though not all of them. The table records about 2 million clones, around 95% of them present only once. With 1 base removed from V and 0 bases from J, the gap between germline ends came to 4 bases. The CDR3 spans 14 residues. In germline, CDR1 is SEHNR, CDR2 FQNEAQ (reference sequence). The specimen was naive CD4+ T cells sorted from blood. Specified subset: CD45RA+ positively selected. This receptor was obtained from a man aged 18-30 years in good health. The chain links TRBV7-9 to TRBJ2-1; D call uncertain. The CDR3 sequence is CASSLGVSYNEQFF. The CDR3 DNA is TGTGCCAGCAGCTTAGGGGTCTCCTACAATGAGCAGTTCTTC.